These T cell receptor beta chains were read from a single sample in a study of blood T cell repertoires in COVID-19. Data came from immunoSEQ multiplex PCR; TCRdb stores just in-frame clones and leaves some out. The data hold approximately 170,000 clones, with roughly nine tenths observed a single time. The specimen sequenced was peripheral blood. The receptors shown here come from a man aged 25-40 years with acute or convalescent COVID-19. Both conserved end residues are part of each CDR3. D genes are given only for firm matches. Size values are once, few and many counts, or a class for expanded clones, and some rows have none.

D,J,V,size,CDR3,DNA
NA,TRBJ1-2,TRBV7-8,few,CASSLVSPAGSYTF,TGTGCCAGCAGCTTAGTTTCACCCGCAGGGAGCTACACCTTC
NA,TRBJ1-5,TRBV15,NA,CATSRGPREPQHF,TGTGCCACCAGCAGGGGGCCCAGGGAGCCCCAGCATTTT
NA,TRBJ1-5,TRBV15,NA,CATSRVSKGDQPQHF,TGTGCCACCAGCAGAGTCTCGAAGGGGGATCAGCCCCAGCATTTT
NA,TRBJ1-2,TRBV12-3/TRBV12-4,NA,CASSFILVGGYTF,TGTGCCAGCAGTTTCATATTGGTGGGCGGCTACACCTTC
TRBD1,TRBJ2-5,TRBV7-9,NA,CASSLQGARGETQYF,TGTGCCAGCAGCCTCCAGGGGGCGCGGGGAGAGACCCAGTACTTC
NA,TRBJ1-3,TRBV30,NA,CAWAYGQPPNLPGNTIYF,TGTGCCTGGGCATACGGACAGCCACCAAATCTCCCTGGAAACACCATATATTTT
NA,TRBJ2-3,TRBV4-2,NA,CASSRGGDADTQYF,TGTGCCAGCAGCCGAGGGGGTGACGCAGATACGCAGTATTTT
TRBD1,TRBJ2-7,TRBV6-6,NA,CASSYSTGAGSEQYF,TGTGCCAGCAGTTACTCGACAGGGGCCGGCTCCGAGCAGTACTTC
NA,TRBJ1-5,TRBV19,NA,CASSITRGTSNQPQHF,TGTGCCAGTAGTATAACCAGGGGAACAAGCAATCAGCCCCAGCATTTT
NA,TRBJ1-2,TRBV28,NA,CASSLVANTGGYTF,TGTGCCAGCAGTTTGGTGGCCAACACGGGTGGCTACACCTTC
TRBD1,TRBJ2-7,TRBV5-1,NA,CASSRQGTDEQYF,TGCGCCAGCAGCAGACAGGGAACGGACGAGCAGTACTTC
NA,TRBJ1-4,TRBV4-2,NA,CASSLNPAGTNEKLFF,TGTGCCAGCAGCCTTAATCCGGCAGGAACTAATGAAAAACTGTTTTTT
TRBD1,TRBJ2-1,TRBV5-1,NA,CASSLEGQGAYEQFF,TGCGCCAGCAGCTTGGAGGGACAGGGGGCATATGAGCAGTTCTTC
NA,TRBJ1-1,TRBV3-1/TRBV3-2,NA,CASSQETGGAEAFF,TGTGCCAGCAGCCAAGAAACCGGAGGCGCTGAAGCTTTCTTT
NA,TRBJ2-7,TRBV28,NA,CASSLRRYEQYF,TGTGCCAGCAGTTTACGGAGGTACGAGCAGTACTTC
NA,TRBJ1-3,TRBV2,once,CASSTGALVGNTIYF,TGTGCCAGCAGTACAGGAGCCTTGGTTGGAAACACCATATATTTT
NA,TRBJ1-2,TRBV30,NA,CAWSKGTSGGYTF,TGTGCCTGGAGTAAAGGGACTTCGGGTGGCTACACCTTC
NA,TRBJ2-5,TRBV3-1/TRBV3-2,NA,CASSRGAQGRSETQYF,TGTGCCAGCAGCAGGGGGGCACAGGGGCGTTCAGAGACCCAGTACTTC
TRBD1,TRBJ2-7,TRBV11-2,once,CASTRRDSAYEQYF,TGTGCCAGCACCCGACGGGACAGCGCCTACGAGCAGTACTTC
TRBD1,TRBJ1-1,TRBV5-1,NA,CASSFVVGTGGTEAFF,TGCGCCAGCAGCTTCGTGGTTGGGACAGGGGGCACTGAAGCTTTCTTT